Described below is a single T cell receptor beta chain sequence and its context. Going by frequency, this clonotype is medium-sized (0.01 to 0.1%); no count is logged. It lacks a known antigen. The run used an Illumina HiSeq 2500. For construction of sequencing libraries, the recombined TCRbeta locus was amplified according to a previously published PCR protocol. As for the authors' bioinformatics: Reads whose average quality score was below 30 were removed, and the reads that remained were processed with IMSEQ. Vbeta gene, Jbeta gene and CDR3 amino acid sequence were used to define clonotypes. Repertoire overlap between populations was quantified with the Morisita-Horn index computed on the top 100 expanded clones. Renyi diversity profiles calculated on the top 100 expanded clones were used to assess clonal diversity. TCRdb reprocessed the reads, and each CDR3 protein sequence is entered once, without DNA. These V and J calls derive from TCRdb rather than the authors' analysis. The table held for this sample gives 2,000 to 2,500 distinct CDR3 sequences. About 4% of the sample belongs to the ten largest clones.

This entry comes from a study of GPR56 and killer-like receptors on CD4 memory cells (dated by TCRdb to the late 2010s). For the study in its entirety: The study proposed that the stepwise gain of KLRB1, KLRG1, GPR56 and finally KLRF1 marks human CD4+ memory T-cell differentiation and cytokine production potential. Healthy blood donors in the study were described as age-matched to the liver disease patients, whose median age was approximately 70 years.

Before TCRbeta sequencing, fluorescence-activated cell sorting was used to enrich five KLR/GPR56-defined CD4+ populations. To test a linear memory differentiation pathway, TCRbeta repertoires were sequenced from five CD4+ T-cell subsets defined by expression of KLRB1, KLRG1, GPR56 and KLRF1. TCR-sequenced cells came from peripheral blood of healthy control individuals, reported as five donors in the TCRbeta analysis figure. The researchers collected heparinized peripheral blood and processed every sample within one hour of retrieval. To isolate peripheral blood mononuclear cells, blood was diluted 1:2 in PBS and put through Biocoll density gradient centrifugation at room temperature. CD4+ T cells were enriched from freshly isolated PBMCs by magnetic sorting with anti-CD4 MicroBeads before flow sorting. A BD FACSAria II was used to sort CD4+ T cells enriched from PBMCs of healthy donors according to marker expression. Surface staining used anti-KLRB1 clone 191B8, anti-KLRF1 clone 4A4.D10 and anti-KLRG1 clone REA261 antibodies from Miltenyi Biotec.

What the study reported, not specific to this receptor: Clonal frequency was low in the marker-negative population and rose progressively along the proposed pathway, while TCRbeta diversity fell correspondingly. Clones dominating late populations 4 and 5 were also found in early populations 1 and 2, which the authors took as evidence for linear differentiation. Overlap of TCR repertoires was observed especially between the late populations 4 and 5, and partly population 3. Rather than full repertoires, only the 100 most expanded clones per population were included in the diversity and similarity analyses.

From cysteine to phenylalanine, the CDR3 is 14 amino acids long. The record lacks a DNA sequence. CDR1 and CDR2 were assigned from the germline V gene as KGHSH and LQKENI. This receptor was taken from a human donor in good health. Sequencing used memory CD4+ T cells from blood. The chain is made from TRBV18 and TRBJ1-5; the TRBD1 assignment by TCRdb is unverifiable without DNA. Here the CDR3 is given as CASSRDSGNQPQHF.